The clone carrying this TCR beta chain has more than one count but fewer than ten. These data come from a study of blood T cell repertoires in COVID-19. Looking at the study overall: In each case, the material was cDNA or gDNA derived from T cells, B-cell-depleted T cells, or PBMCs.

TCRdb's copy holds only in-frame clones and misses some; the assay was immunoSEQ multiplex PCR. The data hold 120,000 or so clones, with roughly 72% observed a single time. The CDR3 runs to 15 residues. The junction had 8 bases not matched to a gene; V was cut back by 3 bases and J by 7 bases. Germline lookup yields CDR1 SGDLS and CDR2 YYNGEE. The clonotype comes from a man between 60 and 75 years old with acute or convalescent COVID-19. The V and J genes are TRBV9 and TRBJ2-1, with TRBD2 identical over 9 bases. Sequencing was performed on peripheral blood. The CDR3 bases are TGTGCCAGCAGCGAGGCCGGGACTAGCACAAATGAGCAGTTCTTC. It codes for CASSEAGTSTNEQFF. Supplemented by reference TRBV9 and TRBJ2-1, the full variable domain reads DSGVTQTPKHLITATGQRVTLRCSPRSGDLSVYWYQQSLDQGLQFLIQYYNGEERAKGNILERFSAQQFPDLHSELNLSSLELGDSALYFCASSEAGTSTNEQFFGPGTRLTVL.